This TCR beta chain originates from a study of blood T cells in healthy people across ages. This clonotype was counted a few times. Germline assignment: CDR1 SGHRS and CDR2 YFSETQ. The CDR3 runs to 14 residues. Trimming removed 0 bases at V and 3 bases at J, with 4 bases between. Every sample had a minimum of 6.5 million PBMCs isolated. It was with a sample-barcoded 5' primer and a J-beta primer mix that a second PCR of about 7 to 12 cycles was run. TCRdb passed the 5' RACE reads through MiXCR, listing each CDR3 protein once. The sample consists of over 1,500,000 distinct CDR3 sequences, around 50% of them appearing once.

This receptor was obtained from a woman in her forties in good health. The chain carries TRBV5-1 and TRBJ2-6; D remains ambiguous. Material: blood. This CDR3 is CASSLDRGANVLTF. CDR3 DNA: TGCGCCAGCAGCTTGGACCGTGGGGCCAACGTCCTGACTTTC.